These T cell receptor beta chains were read from a single sample in a study of T cells in Graves' hyperthyroidism and ophthalmopathy. In TCRdb, the multiplex PCR reads were re-called with MiXCR into one record per CDR3 protein. The table shows approximately 500,000 distinct CDR3 sequences, with 40% to 55% occurring only once. What was sequenced was peripheral blood or thyroid tissue (not recorded which). The receptors originated from a woman aged 18-29 years with Graves' hyperthyroidism. Each CDR3 is given with its conserved first and last residue. Some rows have no size entry. The others give once, few or many, or a class for an expanded clone.

abundance | v_gene | CDR3aa
once | TRBV29-1 | CSQSIGMNTEAFF
many | TRBV29-1 | CSARGLRPGELFF
NA | TRBV7-6 | CASSRRLGGRANEQYF
NA | TRBV19 | CASSMAGSNSPLHF
NA | TRBV7-9 | CASSLVQMGYTF
NA | TRBV20-1 | CSARDTRQGLQETQYF
many | TRBV20-1 | CSAREQGGNQPQHF
few | TRBV20-1 | CSARTSGTYNEQFF
NA | TRBV10-3 | CAVQGRVSYEQYF
many | TRBV25-1 | CASSAGLVPGPRTYEQYF
many | TRBV7-9 | CASSEGQGPGANVLTF
many | TRBV12-3/TRBV12-4 | CASSLGGQGLYEQYF
NA | TRBV2 | CASSEEEEQYF
many | TRBV6-6 | CASSYLAGDSYEQYF
many | TRBV4-1 | CASSQVQGTTYEQYF
NA | TRBV24-1 | CATSDGNEPQHF
NA | TRBV12-3/TRBV12-4 | CASSYLLAGGSSYEQYF
many | TRBV3-1 | CASSQGSLVGREQYF
many | TRBV5-1 | CASRIGDYGYTF
many | TRBV4-1 | CASSQGRLQETQYF
NA | TRBV7-8 | CASSAGTSGRANVLTF
NA | TRBV19 | CASKPAGNTDTQYF
few | TRBV20-1 | CSARDVSSTDTQYF
NA | TRBV7-9 | CASSSTDYRINEQYF
NA | TRBV29-1 | CSVGQGGIKDTEAFF
NA | TRBV5-4 | CASSVQGYSHGYTF